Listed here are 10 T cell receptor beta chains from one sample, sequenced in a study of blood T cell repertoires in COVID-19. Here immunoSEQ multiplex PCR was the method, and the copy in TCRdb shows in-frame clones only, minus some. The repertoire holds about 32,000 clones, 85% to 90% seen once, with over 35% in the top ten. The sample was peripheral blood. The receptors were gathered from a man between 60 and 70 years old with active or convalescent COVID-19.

The CDR3 here is CASRGASPYNSPLHF. CDR3 nucleotides: TGTGCCAGCAGGGGGGCTTCACCTTATAATTCACCCCTCCACTTT. V and J are TRBV6-6 and TRBJ1-6, with D possibly matching TRBD1 (6 bases). V gave up 6 bases and J gave up 4 bases, with 13 bases separating them. The CDR3 contains 15 residues. Germline loops: CDR1 MNHNY, CDR2 SVGAGI (reference sequence).

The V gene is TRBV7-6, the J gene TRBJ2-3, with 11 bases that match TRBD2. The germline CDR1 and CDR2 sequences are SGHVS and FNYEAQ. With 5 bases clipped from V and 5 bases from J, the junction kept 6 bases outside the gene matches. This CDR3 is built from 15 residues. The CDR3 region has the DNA TGTGCCAGCAGCAACCCACTAGCGGGAGTAGATACGCAGTATTTT. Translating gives CASSNPLAGVDTQYF. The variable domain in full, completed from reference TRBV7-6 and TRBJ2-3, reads GAGVSQSPRYKVTKRGQDVALRCDPISGHVSLYWYRQALGQGPEFLTYFNYEAQQDKSGLPNDRFSAERPEGSISTLTIQRTEQRDSAMYRCASSNPLAGVDTQYFGPGTRLTVL.

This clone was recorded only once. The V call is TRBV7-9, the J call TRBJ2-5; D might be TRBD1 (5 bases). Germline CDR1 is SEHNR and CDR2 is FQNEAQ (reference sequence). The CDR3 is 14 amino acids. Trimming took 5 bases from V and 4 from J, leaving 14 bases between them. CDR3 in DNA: TGTGCCAGCAGCCCGAGAGCAGGGTCAGAGACCCAGTACTTC. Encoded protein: CASSPRAGSETQYF.

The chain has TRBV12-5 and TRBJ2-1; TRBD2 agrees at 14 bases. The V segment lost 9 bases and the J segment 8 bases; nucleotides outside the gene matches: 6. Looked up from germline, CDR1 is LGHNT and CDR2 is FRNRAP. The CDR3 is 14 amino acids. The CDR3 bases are TGTGCTAGCTCGGGACTAGCGGGAGTCGATGAGCAGTTCTTC. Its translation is CASSGLAGVDEQFF.

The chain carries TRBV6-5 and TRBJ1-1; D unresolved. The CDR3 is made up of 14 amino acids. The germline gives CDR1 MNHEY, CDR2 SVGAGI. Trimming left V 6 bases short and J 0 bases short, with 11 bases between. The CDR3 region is CASSYLPLNTEAFF. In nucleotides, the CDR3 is TGTGCCAGCAGCTACCTACCTCTGAACACTGAAGCTTTCTTT.

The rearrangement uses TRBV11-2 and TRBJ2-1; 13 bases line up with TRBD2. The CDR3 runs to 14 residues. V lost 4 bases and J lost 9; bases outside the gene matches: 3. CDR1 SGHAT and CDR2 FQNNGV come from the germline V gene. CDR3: CASSSRTSGSEQFF. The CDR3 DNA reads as TGTGCCAGCAGCTCCCGGACTAGCGGGAGTGAGCAGTTCTTC.

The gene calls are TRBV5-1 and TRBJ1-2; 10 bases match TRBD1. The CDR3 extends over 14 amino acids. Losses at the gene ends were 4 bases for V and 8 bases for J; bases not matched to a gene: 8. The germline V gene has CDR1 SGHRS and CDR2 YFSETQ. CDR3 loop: CASSLRDRGDGYTF. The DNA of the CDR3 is TGCGCCAGCAGCCTCCGGGACAGGGGTGACGGCTACACCTTC.

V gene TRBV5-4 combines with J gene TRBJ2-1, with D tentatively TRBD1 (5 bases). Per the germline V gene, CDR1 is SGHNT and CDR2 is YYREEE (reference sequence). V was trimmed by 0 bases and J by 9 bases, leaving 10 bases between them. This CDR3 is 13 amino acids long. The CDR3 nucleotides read TGTGCCAGCAGCTTGGCTGGGGCAGGTGAGCAGTTCTTC. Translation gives CASSLAGAGEQFF.

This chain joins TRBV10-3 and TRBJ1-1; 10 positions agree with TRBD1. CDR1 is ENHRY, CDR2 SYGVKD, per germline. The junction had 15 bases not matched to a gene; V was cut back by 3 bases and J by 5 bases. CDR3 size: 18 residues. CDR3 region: CAISEDLGTGEVLTEAFF. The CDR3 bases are TGTGCCATCAGTGAAGATTTAGGGACAGGGGAGGTCTTGACTGAAGCTTTCTTT.

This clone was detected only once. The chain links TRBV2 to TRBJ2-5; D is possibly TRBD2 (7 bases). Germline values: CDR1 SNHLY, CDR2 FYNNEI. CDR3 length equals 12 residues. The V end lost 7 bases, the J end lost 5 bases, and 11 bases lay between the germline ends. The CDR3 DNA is TGTGCCAGCACTGAGGGGGGGGAGACCCAGTACTTC. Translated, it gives CASTEGGETQYF.